These 22 T cell receptor beta chains were all obtained from the same sample, sequenced in a study of blood T cell repertoires in COVID-19. Sequencing was performed with immunoSEQ multiplex PCR; in TCRdb, only in-frame clones are kept and a portion is missing. The data show around 130,000 clones, with approximately 84% seen just once and 17% held by the top ten. The sequenced sample consisted of peripheral blood. The receptors were sampled from an elderly woman with acute or convalescent COVID-19.

V usage is TRBV29-1 and J usage is TRBJ2-7, with a possible D match to TRBD1 (6 bases). V lost 2 bases and J 2 bases, leaving 13 bases between the germline ends. The CDR3 length is 14 residues. Germline CDR1 SQVTM, CDR2 ANQGSEA. CDR3 nucleotide sequence: TGCAGCGTTGAAACGGGACACGGAACCTACGAGCAGTACTTC. It specifies CSVETGHGTYEQYF.

The chain recombines TRBV12-3 or TRBV12-4 with TRBJ1-1; D not resolved. Trimming cost V 4 bases and J 4 bases, with 7 bases left between them. This CDR3 region has 12 residues. The CDR3 loop is CASSWGGTEAFF. The CDR3 nucleotides read TGTGCCAGCAGTTGGGGAGGCACTGAAGCTTTCTTT.

The gene calls are TRBV5-6 and TRBJ1-5; D is uncertain. V lost 6 bases and J 5 bases, leaving 15 bases between the germline ends. The CDR3 extends over 14 amino acids. Germline V lookup: CDR1 SGHDT, CDR2 YYEEEE. This CDR3 reads CASTTMGRDQPQHF. In DNA form, the CDR3 reads TGTGCCAGCACCACGATGGGGAGAGATCAGCCCCAGCATTTT.

J is TRBJ2-7 and V is TRBV7-2, with 13 bases matching TRBD2. Per germline, CDR1 SGHTA and CDR2 FQGNSA. The V gene end was trimmed by 5 bases and the J gene end by 4 bases; junction bases not matched to a gene: 11. This CDR3 has 17 amino acids. DNA for the CDR3: TGTGCCAGCAGCGTTCCGGGACTAGCGGGAACCGGGTACGAGCAGTACTTC. Translating it yields CASSVPGLAGTGYEQYF.

The DNA of the CDR3 is TGCGCCAGCAGCCAATCACAGACCCTTCCCGGGGCCAACGTCCTGACTTTC. Its translation: CASSQSQTLPGANVLTF. This sequence joins TRBV4-3 and TRBJ2-6, with D unclear. V lost 2 bases and J 4 bases, leaving 15 bases between the germline ends. The CDR3 consists of 17 residues. Germline V CDR1 and CDR2: LGHNA, YSLEER.

On this clone: The sample holds other DNA sequences that translate to the same CDR3. V is TRBV5-1 and J is TRBJ2-2; 11 bases are shared with TRBD1. CDR3 length: 16 residues. The J segment lost 6 bases and the V segment lost 3 bases, leaving 7 bases of the junction unmatched. In germline, CDR1 is SGHRS, CDR2 YFSETQ. The CDR3 DNA follows: TGCGCCAGCAGCTCCGCCGGGACAGGGGGGTCCGGGGAGCTGTTTTTT. Residues: CASSSAGTGGSGELFF.

V usage is TRBV2 and J usage is TRBJ2-3, with D unclear. The CDR3 covers 12 residues. Germline V gene sequence: CDR1 SNHLY, CDR2 FYNNEI. V lost 8 bases and J lost 4, with 10 bases in between. The CDR3 is CASPLTADTQYF. CDR3 sequence (DNA): TGTGCCAGCCCCCTTACGGCAGATACGCAGTATTTT.

V and J are TRBV19 and TRBJ2-3; 14 nucleotides agree with TRBD2. Trimming cost V 6 bases and J 2 bases; bases outside gene matches: 13. The CDR3 has 19 residues. Germline assignment: CDR1 LNHDA and CDR2 SQIVND (reference sequence). CDR3 sequence reads: CASSPGLAGVLEATDTQYF. The CDR3 bases are TGTGCCAGTAGCCCGGGACTAGCGGGAGTATTGGAGGCCACAGATACGCAGTATTTT.

This sequence joins TRBV7-2 and TRBJ1-5; D might be TRBD1 (5 bases). This CDR3 has 13 residues. V was clipped by 1 base and J by 6 bases, with 7 bases between them. Germline V gene sequence: CDR1 SGHTA, CDR2 FQGNSA. CDR3 in DNA: TGTGCCAGCAGCTTAGTCGGGGGTCAGCCCCAGCATTTT. Its protein product is CASSLVGGQPQHF. The complete variable domain, with remaining parts taken from reference TRBV7-2 and TRBJ1-5, reads GAGVSQSPSNKVTEKGKDVELRCDPISGHTALYWYRQSLGQGLEFLIYFQGNSAPDKSGLPSDRFSAERTGGSVSTLTIQRTQQEDSAVYLCASSLVGGQPQHFGDGTRLSIL.

The chain is built from TRBV7-2 and TRBJ2-7, with TRBD2 identical over 8 bases. The V segment lost 1 base and the J segment 1 base; nucleotides outside the gene matches: 3. The CDR3 consists of 15 residues. Germline V gene sequence: CDR1 SGHTA, CDR2 FQGNSA. The CDR3 DNA follows: TGTGCCAGCAGCTTAGGGGGACTAGTTTCCTACGAGCAGTACTTC. As protein: CASSLGGLVSYEQYF. Full variable domain (remainder filled in from reference TRBV7-2 and TRBJ2-7): GAGVSQSPSNKVTEKGKDVELRCDPISGHTALYWYRQSLGQGLEFLIYFQGNSAPDKSGLPSDRFSAERTGGSVSTLTIQRTQQEDSAVYLCASSLGGLVSYEQYFGPGTRLTVT.

The CDR3, as DNA: TGTGCCAGCAGTCTACAGGGACCCTCCTACAATGAGCAGTTCTTC. This codes for CASSLQGPSYNEQFF. This chain connects TRBV6-2 or TRBV6-3 to TRBJ2-1, with D maybe TRBD1 (6 bases). The CDR3 spans 15 residues. CDR1 and CDR2 from the germline V gene are MNHEY and SVGEGT. V was clipped by 5 bases and J by 0 bases, with 11 bases between them.

This chain uses TRBV11-2 with TRBJ1-2, with 10 bases matching TRBD1. Germline CDR1 is SGHAT and CDR2 is FQNNGV. J was trimmed by 8 bases and V by 4 bases; bases with no gene match: 16. The CDR3 extends over 17 amino acids. CDR3 in amino acids: CASSSPRIPGQGRGYTF. Written as DNA, the CDR3 is TGTGCCAGCAGCTCCCCAAGGATACCGGGACAGGGGAGAGGCTACACCTTC.

The chain carries TRBV15 and TRBJ2-7; 10 bases are a match to TRBD2. Germline values: CDR1 LNHNV, CDR2 YYDKDF (reference sequence). The CDR3 spans 18 residues. The J segment lost 3 bases and the V segment lost 2 bases, leaving 13 bases of the junction unmatched. The CDR3 sequence: CATSRIKPGLATIYEQYF. The CDR3 nucleotides read TGTGCCACCAGCAGAATTAAACCGGGACTAGCGACTATCTACGAGCAGTACTTC.

This rearrangement joins TRBV29-1 to TRBJ2-3, with 8 bases fitting TRBD1. The CDR3 totals 14 residues. Germline values: CDR1 SQVTM, CDR2 ANQGSEA. The trim removed 5 bases at V and 0 bases at J, leaving 4 bases unmatched. The DNA of the CDR3 is TGCAGCGTTACGGACAGGGTCAGCACAGATACGCAGTATTTT. Its translation: CSVTDRVSTDTQYF.

V usage is TRBV9 and J usage is TRBJ2-2, with D hard to call. CDR1 is SGDLS and CDR2 is YYNGEE in the germline V gene. The length of the CDR3 is 14 residues. V was cut by 2 bases and J by 1 base, with 6 bases left in between. CDR3 in DNA: TGTGCCAGCAGCGTTATACAGAACACCGGGGAGCTGTTTTTT. Protein: CASSVIQNTGELFF.

This clone was counted between two and nine times. Other nucleotide sequences from this sample produce the same CDR3. V and J are TRBV18 and TRBJ2-2; 7 nucleotides agree with TRBD1. V shed 4 bases, J shed 3 bases, and the junction held 2 bases outside the gene matches. Germline V CDR1 and CDR2: KGHSH, LQKENI. The length of the CDR3 is 14 residues. CDR3 protein: CASSRGTDTGELFF. Written as DNA, the CDR3 is TGTGCCAGCTCACGTGGGACAGACACCGGGGAGCTGTTTTTT.

The chain joins TRBV5-3 to TRBJ2-7; 12 bases line up with TRBD2. TRBV5-3 is an ORF, and what it does is uncertain. This CDR3 has 20 residues. The V segment lost 4 bases and the J segment 1 base; nucleotides outside the gene matches: 18. CDR3 loop: CARSRDGTSGRNSQSYEQYF. The CDR3 nucleotides are TGTGCCAGAAGCCGAGACGGGACTAGCGGGCGTAACTCCCAGTCCTACGAGCAGTACTTC.

The CDR3 nucleotides read TGTGCCAGCAGTCCCGACAGGGTTGTCACCGGGGAGCTGTTTTTT. Translating it yields CASSPDRVVTGELFF. The chain joins TRBV6-2 or TRBV6-3 to TRBJ2-2; 7 bases align to TRBD1. After removal of 5 bases from V and 4 bases from J, the junction contained 7 bases not matched to a gene. This CDR3 comprises 15 residues. Germline CDR1 MNHEY, CDR2 SVGEGT.

This chain uses TRBV6-6 with TRBJ1-3; D is ambiguous. V shed 5 bases and J shed 4 bases, with 12 bases lying between them. Germline V lookup: CDR1 MNHNY, CDR2 SVGAGI (reference sequence). This CDR3 contains 14 residues. The CDR3 DNA sequence: TGTGCCAGCAGTCGCCGCACAGAAGGAAACACCATATATTTT. Translating gives CASSRRTEGNTIYF.

With respect to this clone: Since the CDR3 does not end with the conserved phenylalanine or tryptophan, this likely comes from a read error. It is unclear where the CDR3 begins or ends on the DNA, so no DNA is shown, and the CDR3 is as TCRdb lists it. The gene calls are TRBV23-1 and TRBJ1-2; TRBD1 is the table's D call and was not checked against the DNA. TRBV23-1 is annotated as an ORF whose role is uncertain. Termini included, the CDR3 measures 13 amino acids. The CDR3 spells CASSQSSKHGDKG.

The chain is built from TRBV19 and TRBJ1-2, with a tentative D call TRBD1 (5 bases). Germline values: CDR1 LNHDA, CDR2 SQIVND (reference sequence). This CDR3 region has 13 residues. Trimming shortened V by 7 bases and J by 6 bases, and 15 bases separated the two germline ends. The CDR3 bases are TGTGCCAGTAACGCAAGGGGCGGGAATGGCTACACCTTC. It encodes CASNARGGNGYTF.

The V gene is TRBV7-2, the J gene TRBJ2-5, with D tentatively TRBD1 (5 bases). Trimming took off 7 bases at V and 3 bases at J, with 12 bases between the two ends. The CDR3 length is 13 residues. In germline, CDR1 is SGHTA, CDR2 FQGNSA. As DNA, the CDR3 is TGTGCCAGCACCAGGACGACAGAAGAGACCCAGTACTTC. Protein product: CASTRTTEETQYF.